This TCR beta chain derives from a study of blood T cell repertoires in COVID-19. Study summary: PBMCs, B-cell-depleted T cells, or T cells provided the cDNA or gDNA that made up the material.

The germline CDR1 and CDR2 sequences are SGDLS and YYNGEE. The V segment lost 3 bases and the J segment 3 bases; nucleotides outside the gene matches: 3. This CDR3 has 13 amino acids. In the original processing: Estimated nucleated cell counts came from reference gene primer amplification. Produced via immunoSEQ multiplex PCR; TCRdb's table is partial and in-frame only. V, J and clone size are taken as reported in that table, and D and trimming were inferred from the DNA itself. The sample has over 200,000 clones, 87% seen once. The receptor's source is a man between 35 and 55 years old with active or convalescent COVID-19. The rearrangement uses TRBV9 and TRBJ2-7; 7 nucleotides align to TRBD1. What was sequenced was peripheral blood. The CDR3 sequence is CASSEGALYEQYF. Written as DNA, the CDR3 is TGTGCCAGCAGCGAGGGGGCTCTCTACGAGCAGTACTTC.